These T cell receptor beta chains were read from a single sample in a study of sequential checkpoint blockade in melanoma. TCRdb's table, derived via immunoSEQ multiplex PCR, lists solely in-frame clones and lacks some. The repertoire holds some 10,000 clones, with 60% to 80% as singletons. The sequencing here drew on CD8+ T cells sorted from blood (inferred from file names), taken from a patient given nivolumab and ipilimumab in sequence. The receptors were gathered from a human donor with melanoma. The CDR3 runs from the conserved cysteine through the conserved F or W. D genes are given only for firm matches. A row's size may be missing; if present it is once, few, many or a size class.

v_call,j_call,d_call,clone_size,cdr3_nt,cdr3_aa
TRBV30,TRBJ1-2,TRBD1,.,TGTGCCTGGAGTGTAACAGGGGCGGATGGCTACACCTTC,CAWSVTGADGYTF
TRBV6-1,TRBJ2-3,TRBD2,.,TGTGCCAGCAGTGATGGCCTCCGAGCGGGGGCGAGCACAGATACGCAGTATTTT,CASSDGLRAGASTDTQYF
TRBV9,TRBJ1-1,TRBD1,.,TGTGCCAGCAGCGAGGGACAGGGCGGAGGTGAAGCTTTCTTT,CASSEGQGGGEAFF
TRBV25-1,TRBJ2-7,.,once,TGTGCCAGCAGCCCCGAGGCTAGCCAAGGCTACGAGCAGTACTTC,CASSPEASQGYEQYF
TRBV9,TRBJ2-7,TRBD2,.,TGTGCCAGCAGCGTAGCTGCGGGAGCCTACGAGCAGTACTTC,CASSVAAGAYEQYF
TRBV7-9,TRBJ2-7,TRBD1,once,TGTGCCAGCAGCTTACAGACAGGGGTCGTTACAGGAGAGCAGTACTTC,CASSLQTGVVTGEQYF
TRBV10-2,TRBJ1-5,TRBD1,.,TGCGCCAGCAGTGGGCCGGGACAGCTACCCAATCAGCCCCAGCATTTT,CASSGPGQLPNQPQHF
TRBV7-9,TRBJ2-1,.,.,TGTGCCAGCAGCTCGACAGCTAATGAGCAGTTCTTC,CASSSTANEQFF
TRBV6-1,TRBJ1-1,TRBD1,.,TGTGCCAGCAGTGTGAGTACAGGGGATGAAGCTTTCTTT,CASSVSTGDEAFF
TRBV7-8,TRBJ1-2,.,.,TGTGCCAGCAGCCCTCCGGAAGGGGTATACAACTATGGCTACACCTTC,CASSPPEGVYNYGYTF
TRBV29-1,TRBJ2-7,TRBD2,.,TGCAGCGTTGGACTAGCGCCAATCTACGAGCAGTACTTC,CSVGLAPIYEQYF
TRBV19,TRBJ2-6,TRBD1,.,TGTGCCAGTACCGGACAGGGTCCCTCTGGGGCCAACGTCCTGACTTTC,CASTGQGPSGANVLTF
TRBV7-2,TRBJ2-7,.,.,TGTGCCAGCAGCTACAACATGGCCTACGAGCAGTACTTC,CASSYNMAYEQYF
TRBV19,TRBJ2-1,TRBD2,few,TGTGCCAGTAGTATGAGCGGGAGCTCCTACAATGAGCAGTTCTTC,CASSMSGSSYNEQFF
TRBV6-4,TRBJ2-1,.,.,TGTGCCAGCAGTGAGGAGAGCTCCTACAATGAGCAGTTCTTC,CASSEESSYNEQFF
TRBV9,TRBJ2-5,TRBD1,.,TGTGCCAGCAGCGGGACAGGGTCGTTAAAAGAGACCCAGTACTTC,CASSGTGSLKETQYF
TRBV27,TRBJ2-3,TRBD2,.,TGTGCCAGCAGTTTAGTACTAGCGGGCACAGATACGCAGTATTTT,CASSLVLAGTDTQYF
TRBV6-4,TRBJ2-7,TRBD2,.,TGTGCCAGCACACCGTTTCTAGCGGGAGCCCCCGAGCAGTACTTC,CASTPFLAGAPEQYF
TRBV9,TRBJ2-1,TRBD2,.,TGTGCCAGCAGCTACGGGACTAGCGGGTGGAATGAGCAGTTCTTC,CASSYGTSGWNEQFF
TRBV28,TRBJ2-2,.,.,TGTGCCAGCAGTTTATCTGGCCCCGGGGAGCTGTTTTTT,CASSLSGPGELFF
TRBV7-3,TRBJ2-7,TRBD1,few,TGTGCCAGCAGCCGAGGACAGGGGGAATTCTACGAGCAGTACTTC,CASSRGQGEFYEQYF
TRBV19,TRBJ2-7,TRBD2,.,TGTGCCAGTAGTATGGGGGGGTCCTACTACGAGCAGTACTTC,CASSMGGSYYEQYF
TRBV10-2,TRBJ2-7,.,.,TGCGCCTCAGCATGGCCGGGATCGGGCTACGAGCAGTACTTC,CASAWPGSGYEQYF
TRBV5-4,TRBJ2-7,.,.,TGTGCCAGCAGCTTGGACTCTCGCTACGAGCAGTACTTC,CASSLDSRYEQYF
TRBV7-9,TRBJ2-7,TRBD2,.,TGTGCCAGCAGCTTTACTAGCGGGAGGAGGGACGAGCAGTACTTC,CASSFTSGRRDEQYF
TRBV7-9,TRBJ1-2,TRBD1,.,TGTGCCAGCAGCCTCCCCTCTGACAGGGCCTTCTATGGCTACACCTTC,CASSLPSDRAFYGYTF
TRBV5-6,TRBJ2-7,.,.,TGTGCCAGCAGCTTGTTTGGCAGTCCCTACGAGCAGTACTTC,CASSLFGSPYEQYF
TRBV27,TRBJ2-4,.,.,TGTGCCAGCAGTTCCAAACTAGCCAAAAACATTCAGTACTTC,CASSSKLAKNIQYF
TRBV27,TRBJ2-3,TRBD2,.,TGTGCCAGCAGTCCCTCCGGGACTAGTACTAATACGCAGTATTTT,CASSPSGTSTNTQYF
TRBV4-1,TRBJ2-7,.,.,TGCGCCAGCAGCCAAGAATCGTACTCCTACGAGCAGTACTTC,CASSQESYSYEQYF
TRBV14,TRBJ2-2,TRBD2,.,TGTGCCAGCAGCCAAGGTATTAGCGGGAGGGATACCGGGGAGCTGTTTTTT,CASSQGISGRDTGELFF
TRBV19,TRBJ2-1,TRBD2,few,TGTGCCAGTAGTATAGATCCCGGGGTGTCGGGGGGGCGAAGTGAGCAGTTCTTC,CASSIDPGVSGGRSEQFF
TRBV25-1,TRBJ2-7,TRBD1,.,TGTGCCAGCACCCCCCATCAGGGGGCTAACTACGAGCAGTACTTC,CASTPHQGANYEQYF
TRBV10-1,TRBJ1-6,TRBD1,.,TGCGCCAGCAGTGAGGAGACAGGGGGACAGGAGTCACCCCTCCACTTT,CASSEETGGQESPLHF
TRBV5-8,TRBJ1-2,.,few,TGTGCCAGCAGCCCCCTCAACACGGGAGTCTATGGCTACACCTTC,CASSPLNTGVYGYTF
TRBV5-8,TRBJ1-1,TRBD1,.,TGTGCCAGCAGCGAACAGGGGTACACTGAAGCTTTCTTT,CASSEQGYTEAFF